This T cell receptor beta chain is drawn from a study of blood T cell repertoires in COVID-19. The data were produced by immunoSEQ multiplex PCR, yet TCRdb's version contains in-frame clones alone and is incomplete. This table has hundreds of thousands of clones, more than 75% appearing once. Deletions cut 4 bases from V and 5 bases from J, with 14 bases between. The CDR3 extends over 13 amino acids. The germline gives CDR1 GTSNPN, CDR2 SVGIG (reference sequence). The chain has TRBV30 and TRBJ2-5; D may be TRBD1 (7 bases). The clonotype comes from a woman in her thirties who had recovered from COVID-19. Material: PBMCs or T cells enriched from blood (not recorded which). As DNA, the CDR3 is TGTGCCTGGACCAGGGGGGTAGGGGAGACCCAGTACTTC. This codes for CAWTRGVGETQYF.